This entry concerns a single T cell receptor (beta chain). This record comes from a study of blood T cells in healthy people across ages. Together with a sample-barcoded 5' primer, a J-beta primer mix was included in a second PCR lasting about 6 to 11 cycles. TCRdb redid the calling of the 5' RACE reads with MiXCR, one entry per CDR3 protein. The table has approximately 800,000 distinct CDR3 sequences, 60% to 80% seen once. CDR1 and CDR2 from the germline V gene are DFQATT and SNEGSKA (reference sequence). The CDR3 is 13 amino acids. V lost 2 bases to trimming and J lost 6 bases; unmatched junction nucleotides: 4.

The chain uses TRBV20-1 and TRBJ1-1; 9 bases map to TRBD1. The sequencing input was blood. This clonotype originated in a man aged 30-40 years in good health. Here the CDR3 reads CSARRGTGPEAFF. The CDR3 region has the DNA TGCAGTGCTAGACGGGGGACAGGGCCTGAAGCTTTCTTT.